One sample yielded the 27 T cell receptor beta chains listed below, sequenced in a study of regulatory T cells in long-lasting Graves disease. Time point denoted: newly diagnosed GD, antithyroid drugs for less than 3 months. PBMCs provided the RNA from which the TCR library was made. Arm-PCR of CDR3 regions with iRepertoire HTBI primers generated TCR beta libraries. In TCRdb, the multiplex PCR reads were re-called with MiXCR into one record per CDR3 protein. The sample lists approximately 400,000 distinct CDR3 sequences, roughly 15% occurring once. This specimen consisted of peripheral blood mononuclear cells (PBMCs), obtained at new diagnosis, from a patient treated with antithyroid drugs. Receptor source: a female donor with Graves disease.

This clonotype occurred many times. The chain joins TRBV6-2 or TRBV6-3 to TRBJ2-5, with TRBD1 matching over 8 bases. This CDR3 is built from 15 residues. The V segment lost 5 bases and the J segment 5 bases; nucleotides outside the gene matches: 10. Germline V gene sequence: CDR1 MNHEY, CDR2 SVGEGT. The CDR3, as DNA: TGTGCCAGCAGTGTTACCGGGACAGGAAGGGAGACCCAGTACTTC. Protein: CASSVTGTGRETQYF.

This clonotype was seen repeatedly, ten times or more. The chain carries TRBV20-1 and TRBJ1-5; D gene ambiguous. The germline V gene has CDR1 DFQATT and CDR2 SNEGSKA (reference sequence). V lost 6 bases to trimming and J lost 0 bases, with 12 bases between them. CDR3 length: 14 residues. The CDR3 spells CSAEGPASNQPQHF. The CDR3 nucleotides read TGCAGTGCCGAGGGTCCTGCTAGCAATCAGCCCCAGCATTTT.

The chain uses TRBV29-1 and TRBJ2-2; a weak D match, TRBD1 (5 bases). There are 15 residues in the CDR3. Trimming stripped 7 bases from V and 6 bases from J, with 21 bases between. The germline gives CDR1 SQVTM, CDR2 ANQGSEA. CDR3 in amino acids: CSALFGALRSGELFF. CDR3 bases: TGCAGCGCCTTATTTGGGGCCCTACGGTCCGGGGAGCTGTTTTTT.

This chain connects TRBV12-3 or TRBV12-4 to TRBJ2-5; TRBD2 aligns across 14 bases. V lost 3 bases to trimming and J lost 5 bases; unmatched junction nucleotides: 5. The CDR3 spans 16 residues. The CDR3: CASSFLTSGGAETQYF. In DNA, the CDR3 is TGTGCCAGCAGTTTTCTGACTAGCGGGGGGGCGGAGACCCAGTACTTC.

This clonotype has a handful of counts. The chain recombines TRBV5-8 with TRBJ1-1; no firm D call. Between the trimmed V and J ends, which lost 0 bases and 2 bases, there was a span of 11 bases. The CDR3 is 15 residues long. Looked up from germline, CDR1 is SGHTS and CDR2 is YDEGEE. CDR3 sequence reads: CASSLGRVRNTEAFF. The CDR3 region has the DNA TGTGCCAGCAGCTTGGGGAGGGTACGAAACACTGAAGCTTTCTTT.

This sequence joins TRBV7-6 and TRBJ2-7; TRBD1 agrees at 8 bases. V dropped 1 base and J dropped 3; count of bases not matched to a gene: 8. Germline-derived CDR1 and CDR2 are SGHVS and FNYEAQ. CDR3 size: 16 residues. The CDR3 sequence is CASSLGQPGQVYEQYF. In DNA form, the CDR3 reads TGTGCCAGCAGCTTAGGGCAACCGGGACAGGTCTACGAGCAGTACTTC. The variable domain in full, completed from reference TRBV7-6 and TRBJ2-7, reads GAGVSQSPRYKVTKRGQDVALRCDPISGHVSLYWYRQALGQGPEFLTYFNYEAQQDKSGLPNDRFSAERPEGSISTLTIQRTEQRDSAMYRCASSLGQPGQVYEQYFGPGTRLTVT.

The DNA for the CDR3 is TGTGCCACCAGTCCGACTAGGGAATCTACAGATACGCAGTATTTT. Translation: CATSPTRESTDTQYF. The rearrangement links TRBV24-1 to TRBJ2-3, with D possibly being TRBD2 (6 bases). The CDR3 runs 15 residues. In germline, CDR1 is KGHDR, CDR2 SFDVKD. The germline V and J ends were trimmed by 6 bases and 3 bases, with 15 bases remaining between them.

This clonotype was detected many times. The chain couples TRBV7-9 to TRBJ1-6; 10 positions match TRBD1. Germline V gene lookup returns CDR1 SEHNR and CDR2 FQNEAQ (reference sequence). V was pared by 6 bases and J by 5 bases, with 1 base of the junction left unmatched. CDR3 length: 14 amino acids. DNA of the CDR3: TGTGCCAGCAGAGGGACAGGGGATAATTCACCCCTCCACTTT. Translation: CASRGTGDNSPLHF.

There are many counts of this clonotype. V and J are TRBV2 and TRBJ1-1; D possibly corresponds to TRBD1 (6 bases). CDR3 length equals 16 residues. The V end was cut by 6 bases, the J end by 5 bases, with 22 bases between. CDR1 is SNHLY, CDR2 FYNNEI, per germline. The CDR3 spells CASSRSLGGPGTEAFF. The CDR3 bases are TGTGCCAGCAGCCGTAGTTTGGGGGGGCCGGGGACTGAAGCTTTCTTT. Complete variable domain (other parts from reference TRBV2 and TRBJ1-1): EPEVTQTPSHQVTQMGQEVILRCVPISNHLYFYWYRQILGQKVEFLVSFYNNEISEKSEIFDDQFSVERPDGSNFTLKIRSTKLEDSAMYFCASSRSLGGPGTEAFFGQGTRLTVV.

In this sample, this clonotype turned up many times. The gene calls are TRBV7-2 and TRBJ1-5, with no clear D. The germline V and J ends were trimmed by 2 bases and 3 bases, with 11 bases remaining between them. The CDR3 runs 15 residues. CDR1 and CDR2 from the germline V gene are SGHTA and FQGNSA. For the CDR3, the DNA is TGTGCCAGCAGCTTAACTGGGCAGGCCAATCAGCCCCAGCATTTT. The encoded protein is CASSLTGQANQPQHF. Drawing the rest from reference TRBV7-2 and TRBJ1-5, the complete variable domain is GAGVSQSPSNKVTEKGKDVELRCDPISGHTALYWYRQSLGQGLEFLIYFQGNSAPDKSGLPSDRFSAERTGGSVSTLTIQRTQQEDSAVYLCASSLTGQANQPQHFGDGTRLSIL.

This clonotype was seen repeatedly, ten times or more. J is TRBJ2-1 and V is TRBV20-1, with D unresolved. V lost 0 bases to trimming and J lost 0 bases, with 9 bases between them. The CDR3 length is 15 residues. Germline V CDR1 and CDR2: DFQATT, SNEGSKA (reference sequence). The CDR3 coding sequence is TGCAGTGCTAGAGATCCCACCCGCTCCTACAATGAGCAGTTCTTC. Encoded protein: CSARDPTRSYNEQFF.

This clonotype has at least ten counts. The chain recombines TRBV27 with TRBJ2-2; unclear D gene. Per germline, CDR1 MNHEY and CDR2 SMNVEV (reference sequence). The CDR3 runs 16 residues. V was cut by 2 bases and J by 0 bases, with 10 bases left in between. The CDR3 protein is CASSLVVGSNTGELFF. DNA of the CDR3: TGTGCCAGCAGTTTAGTAGTGGGTTCGAACACCGGGGAGCTGTTTTTT.

This clonotype appeared many times. CDR3 nucleotides: TGTGCCAGCAGCTCACTGGACAGGGAAGATACGCAGTATTTT. Protein: CASSSLDREDTQYF. This chain connects TRBV4-2 to TRBJ2-3; 8 bases line up with TRBD1. The germline gives CDR1 LGHNA, CDR2 YNFKEQ. This CDR3 comprises 14 residues. With V trimmed by 5 bases and J by 5 bases, 6 bases remained unmatched.

This clonotype was observed many times. The V call is TRBV5-1, the J call TRBJ1-4, with 7 bases that match TRBD1. Trimming removed 5 bases from V and 2 bases from J; junction bases left unmatched: 3. This CDR3 spans 14 amino acids. CDR1 SGHRS and CDR2 YFSETQ come from the germline V gene. In DNA, the CDR3 is TGCGCCAGCAGTCCAGGGGGGACTAATGAAAAACTGTTTTTT. Translated: CASSPGGTNEKLFF. The complete variable domain, with remaining parts taken from reference TRBV5-1 and TRBJ1-4, reads KAGVTQTPRYLIKTRGQQVTLSCSPISGHRSVSWYQQTPGQGLQFLFEYFSETQRNKGNFPGRFSGRQFSNSRSEMNVSTLELGDSALYLCASSPGGTNEKLFFGSGTQLSVL.

This clonotype has only a few counts. The J gene is TRBJ2-3, the V gene TRBV5-4, with 8 bases aligning to TRBD2. Losses at the gene ends were 0 bases for V and 5 bases for J; bases not matched to a gene: 5. The CDR3 sequence is 15 residues long. Germline V CDR1 and CDR2: SGHNT, YYREEE (reference sequence). CDR3 bases: TGTGCCAGCAGCTTGGCCGAGGCGGGGGGAGATACGCAGTATTTT. This gives the protein CASSLAEAGGDTQYF.

This clonotype occurred many times. This chain connects TRBV7-9 to TRBJ2-7; 7 nucleotides align to TRBD1. V trimming: 5 bases; J trimming: 2 bases; junction bases outside the gene matches: 9. The CDR3 runs to 15 residues. Per germline, CDR1 SEHNR and CDR2 FQNEAQ (reference sequence). The CDR3 is CASSDTGTAAYEQYF. The DNA for the CDR3 is TGTGCCAGCAGCGATACCGGGACAGCAGCCTACGAGCAGTACTTC.

The table lists this clonotype with many counts. The rearrangement joins TRBV20-1 to TRBJ2-3; a weak D match, TRBD2 (6 bases). Trimming took off 2 bases at V and 4 bases at J, with 16 bases between the two ends. This CDR3 region has 15 residues. Germline V gene lookup returns CDR1 DFQATT and CDR2 SNEGSKA (reference sequence). CDR3 loop: CSARRDSQGPDTQYF. The CDR3 coding sequence is TGCAGTGCTAGACGGGACTCCCAAGGCCCAGATACGCAGTATTTT.

This clonotype has at least ten counts. V usage is TRBV5-1 and J usage is TRBJ1-4; 7 nucleotides match TRBD1. The germline V gene encodes CDR1 SGHRS and CDR2 YFSETQ. The CDR3 runs 14 residues. Germline trimming cut 4 bases from V and 6 bases from J; bases unmatched to any gene: 6. In DNA form, the CDR3 reads TGCGCCAGCAGCCCGGATGGGACAGATGAAAAACTGTTTTTT. Encoded protein: CASSPDGTDEKLFF.

The sample holds many counts of this clonotype. V and J are TRBV10-3 and TRBJ1-1, with a tentative D call TRBD1 (5 bases). There are 15 residues in the CDR3. With 4 bases removed from V and 0 bases from J, the gap between germline ends came to 12 bases. CDR1 is ENHRY and CDR2 is SYGVKD in the germline V gene. CDR3 sequence: CAISAPGRVNTEAFF. The CDR3 DNA is TGTGCCATCAGTGCCCCAGGCAGGGTGAACACTGAAGCTTTCTTT.

This clonotype has a handful of counts. This may be a read error: a much more frequent sequence differs by one nucleotide. V gene TRBV20-1 combines with J gene TRBJ1-2, with TRBD1 as a possible D gene (5 bases). Germline V gene sequence: CDR1 DFQATT, CDR2 SNEGSKA (reference sequence). V was trimmed by 5 bases and J by 8 bases, leaving 15 bases between them. CDR3 length: 12 residues. CDR3 in DNA: TGCAGTGCTGTGGGGGGAGTACGGGGCTACACCTTC. Translated: CSAVGGVRGYTF.

This clonotype has at least ten counts. The chain carries TRBV5-1 and TRBJ2-1, with 9 bases fitting TRBD1. The J call is uncertain, as TRBJ2-5 better fits the DNA end. The CDR3 is 14 residues long. Looked up from germline, CDR1 is SGHRS and CDR2 is YFSETQ. Written as DNA, the CDR3 is TGCGCCAGCAGCCGGTCCGGACAGGGGGAGACCCAGTACTTC. It translates to CASSRSGQGETQYF.

There are many counts of this clonotype. V usage is TRBV27 and J usage is TRBJ2-5, with D possibly being TRBD1 or TRBD2 (5 bases each). CDR1 and CDR2 from the germline V gene are MNHEY and SMNVEV (reference sequence). The V end lost 9 bases, the J end lost 1 base, and 24 bases lay between the germline ends. The CDR3 consists of 17 residues. CDR3 sequence reads: CARRPPLRGRVQETQYF. The CDR3 region has the DNA TGTGCCAGAAGACCGCCGCTGAGGGGCAGGGTCCAAGAGACCCAGTACTTC.

This clonotype was detected ten times or more. The chain joins TRBV10-1 to TRBJ2-2; 8 nucleotides align to TRBD2. Germline CDR1 reads WNHNN; CDR2 reads SYGVQD (reference sequence). V lost 0 bases, J lost 4 bases, and 4 bases stayed unmatched. The CDR3 is 16 residues long. CDR3 amino acids: CASSESKAGVTGELFF. The CDR3 region has the DNA TGCGCCAGCAGTGAGTCGAAAGCGGGAGTCACCGGGGAGCTGTTTTTT.

This clonotype was seen at least ten times. The rearrangement links TRBV2 to TRBJ1-4; unclear D gene. The germline CDR1 and CDR2 sequences are SNHLY and FYNNEI. Deletions cut 5 bases from V and 0 bases from J, with 7 bases between. There are 14 residues in the CDR3. CDR3 DNA sequence: TGTGCCAGCAGTTACGGTGCAACTAATGAAAAACTGTTTTTT. This translates into CASSYGATNEKLFF.

A few counts support this clonotype. J is TRBJ1-4 and V is TRBV5-4, with 12 bases that match TRBD1. J gave up 10 bases and V 3 bases, and 10 bases lay outside the gene matches. The CDR3 covers 16 residues. Germline V lookup: CDR1 SGHNT, CDR2 YYREEE (reference sequence). The CDR3 reads CASSSGGGTGGSKLFF. The CDR3, as DNA: TGTGCCAGCAGCTCCGGAGGTGGGACAGGGGGCTCAAAACTGTTTTTT.

The rearrangement links TRBV14 to TRBJ2-1; D is possibly TRBD1 (7 bases). Germline CDR1 SGHDN, CDR2 FVKESK. V was shortened by 0 bases and J by 1 base, with 13 bases between the two germline ends. This CDR3 contains 17 residues. The CDR3 nucleotides are TGTGCCAGCAGCCAAGATCGGGGGACAGAATCCTACAATGAGCAGTTCTTC. It yields the protein CASSQDRGTESYNEQFF.

This clonotype has ten or more counts. This sequence joins TRBV6-1 and TRBJ2-3, with 8 bases aligning to TRBD2. Trimming at V came to 7 bases and at J to 6 bases, leaving 15 bases not matched to a gene. The length of the CDR3 is 16 residues. Germline-derived CDR1 and CDR2 are MNHNS and SASEGT. The chain's CDR3 is CASTNSASGGGDTQYF. In nucleotides, the CDR3 is TGTGCCAGCACGAACTCGGCGAGCGGGGGCGGGGATACGCAGTATTTT.